This T cell receptor (beta chain) was documented in a study of blood T cell repertoires in COVID-19. Turning to the study itself: COVID-19 samples from acute and convalescent phases originated in the United States, Italy and Spain. T cells, B-cell-depleted T cells, or PBMCs supplied cDNA or gDNA.

After removal of 4 bases from V and 4 bases from J, the junction contained 7 bases not matched to a gene. Germline V gene sequence: CDR1 SGHKS, CDR2 YYEKEE (reference sequence). The CDR3 covers 16 residues. Per the original data handling: Cell counts per sample came from amplifying reference gene primers. TCRdb's table, derived via immunoSEQ multiplex PCR, lists solely in-frame clones and lacks some. That table supplies the V and J calls and clone size; D and trimming were determined from the DNA. The sample contains 230,000 or so clones, around 82% of which appear only once. The chain has TRBV5-5 and TRBJ2-1; 11 positions agree with TRBD2. This clonotype originated in a man aged 35-49 years with active or convalescent COVID-19. The sequencing sample was made of peripheral blood. CDR3 amino acids: CASSLSGGDVYNEQFF. The CDR3 nucleotides read TGTGCCAGCAGCCTTAGCGGGGGGGACGTTTACAATGAGCAGTTCTTC.